Below, one T cell receptor (beta chain) is given with its context. These data are taken from a study of cytomegalovirus exposure and HLA in healthy donors. Use of 60 Vbeta and 13 Jbeta primers characterized the PCR. Clones were read by immunoSEQ multiplex PCR, and TCRdb kept only the in-frame ones, dropping some. In the table there are about 160,000 clones, about 75% of which are singletons. The germline gives CDR1 MDHEN, CDR2 SYDVKM. This CDR3 is built from 13 residues. V lost 3 bases, J lost 7 bases, and 10 bases lay in between. The rearrangement joins TRBV28 to TRBJ1-5; the D is unclear. The sample comprised PBMCs. This receptor was obtained from a woman aged 45-59 years in good health and CMV-seropositive. The CDR3 DNA sequence: TGTGCCAGCAGTTTGGCGGGTAAACAGCCCCAGCATTTT. It encodes CASSLAGKQPQHF.